The clone carrying this T cell receptor beta chain was seen a handful of times. CDR1 and CDR2 from the germline V gene are ENHRY and SYGVKD. This CDR3 spans 13 amino acids. V lost 4 bases and J lost 1, with 7 bases in between. This entry is derived from a study of spatial heterogeneity in lung cancer. The overall study: The cohort: 70 to 85 early-stage, untreated non-small cell lung cancer patients.

Time point defined: blood at routine non-recurrence follow-up after resection. Unsorted tumor, nontumor lung tissue or cryopreserved PBMC supplied the whole RNA. MiXCR, applied by TCRdb to the 5' RACE reads, yields one record per CDR3 protein. The table records some 120,000 distinct CDR3 sequences, less than 15% of them present only once. V usage is TRBV10-3 and J usage is TRBJ1-2; D remains ambiguous. This sample comprised PBMCs, obtained at follow-up. The TCR was taken from a male donor with early-stage non-small cell lung cancer. CDR3 sequence: CAISVAGNYGYTF. CDR3 coding DNA: TGTGCCATCAGTGTTGCGGGTAACTATGGCTACACCTTC.